This T cell receptor (beta chain) was documented in a study of cytomegalovirus exposure and HLA in healthy donors. A multiplex PCR was run with 60 Vbeta primers and 13 Jbeta primers. Only in-frame clones appear in the TCRdb table, and some are missing; sequencing was by immunoSEQ multiplex PCR. The repertoire includes 40,000 to 45,000 clones, about 47% of them detected once, and roughly an eighth sits in the top ten. Among the donors, all were healthy bone marrow donors. This clone turned up a few times. The CDR3 totals 15 residues. Trimming removed 7 bases from V and 2 bases from J, with 15 bases in between. The V gene's germline CDR1 is MNHNS and CDR2 SASEGT.

This chain links TRBV6-1 with TRBJ1-5; D remains unclear. The sample was PBMCs. This TCR was recovered from a human donor in good health. CDR3 sequence (DNA): TGTGCCAGCATTCGATCCGGGTTGGGCAATCAGCCCCAGCATTTT. Translation: CASIRSGLGNQPQHF.